One sample yielded the 13 T cell receptor beta chains listed below, sequenced in a study of T cell responses to AZD1222 COVID-19 vaccine. Assay: immunoSEQ multiplex PCR; the TCRdb copy retains only in-frame clones and omits some. The top ten hold around 1.8% of the sample, which has about 200,000 clones, 90% to 95% seen once. The sample was peripheral blood, taken 28 days after the second dose of the MenACWY control vaccine. Receptors originate from an adult who received the MenACWY meningococcal vaccine as a control.

This rearrangement joins TRBV28 to TRBJ1-2, with a weak D call TRBD1 (6 bases). CDR1 is MDHEN and CDR2 is SYDVKM in the germline V gene. The V end was cut by 3 bases, the J end by 8 bases, with 19 bases between. The CDR3 length is 15 residues. The CDR3 spells CASSFPNRAMRGYTF. The CDR3 DNA reads as TGTGCCAGCAGTTTTCCGAACAGGGCCATGCGGGGCTACACCTTC.

This chain uses TRBV4-3 with TRBJ1-6, with D tentatively TRBD1 (5 bases). V lost 1 base to trimming and J lost 7 bases, with 17 bases between them. The CDR3 sequence is 17 residues long. CDR1 is LGHNA and CDR2 is YSLEER in the germline V gene. In DNA, the CDR3 is TGCGCCAGCAGCCAAGGAGGGACTGCGCTGGAGAATTCACCCCTCCACTTT. Protein sequence: CASSQGGTALENSPLHF.

The V and J genes are TRBV4-1 and TRBJ1-6, with a weak D call TRBD1 (6 bases). This CDR3 has 17 amino acids. Looked up from germline, CDR1 is MGHRA and CDR2 is YSYEKL. V was shortened by 2 bases and J by 7 bases, with 18 bases between the two germline ends. CDR3: CASSQKQIQGRNSPLHF. DNA for the CDR3: TGCGCCAGCAGCCAAAAGCAGATCCAGGGGCGGAATTCACCCCTCCACTTT.

This clone appeared once. The chain links TRBV6-2 or TRBV6-3 to TRBJ2-7; 7 positions agree with TRBD1. Per the germline V gene, CDR1 is MNHEY and CDR2 is SVGEGT. Unmatched junction bases numbered 3, after V lost 4 bases and J lost 3 bases. The CDR3 length is 13 residues. For the CDR3, the DNA is TGTGCCAGCAGTTCCTCAGGGGGCTACGAGCAGTACTTC. Residues: CASSSSGGYEQYF.

V and J are TRBV5-1 and TRBJ2-1; TRBD2 agrees at 15 bases. Trimming at V came to 0 bases and at J to 6 bases, leaving 7 bases not matched to a gene. Germline assignment: CDR1 SGHRS and CDR2 YFSETQ. This CDR3 has 18 residues. CDR3 loop: CASSLAGGLAGGPNEQFF. DNA for the CDR3: TGCGCCAGCAGCTTGGCCGGGGGACTAGCGGGAGGCCCCAATGAGCAGTTCTTC.

This clone was detected once. The V gene is TRBV15, the J gene TRBJ2-7; 7 bases are shared with TRBD1. Germline CDR1 reads LNHNV; CDR2 reads YYDKDF (reference sequence). This CDR3 is 14 amino acids long. The V segment lost 4 bases and the J segment 2 bases; nucleotides outside the gene matches: 5. The CDR3, as DNA: TGTGCCACCAGCAACCCAGGGGGTACCTACGAGCAGTACTTC. It translates to CATSNPGGTYEQYF.

This clone is a singleton in its sample. For the CDR3, the DNA is TGTGCCAGCAGCCAAAAGGGGACTGAAGCTTTCTTT. This translates into CASSQKGTEAFF. The rearrangement uses TRBV7-9 and TRBJ1-1; maybe TRBD1 (5 bases). Germline CDR1 SEHNR, CDR2 FQNEAQ (reference sequence). Trimming removed 5 bases from V and 5 bases from J, with 9 bases in between. The CDR3 covers 12 residues. Variable domain in full (rest from reference TRBV7-9 and TRBJ1-1): DTGVSQNPRHKITKRGQNVTFRCDPISEHNRLYWYRQTLGQGPEFLTYFQNEAQLEKSRLLSDRFSAERPKGSFSTLEIQRTEQGDSAMYLCASSQKGTEAFFGQGTRLTVV.

The chain links TRBV6-5 to TRBJ1-6; D ambiguous. The CDR3 is 15 residues long. Trimming shortened V by 0 bases and J by 8 bases, and 11 bases separated the two germline ends. Germline CDR1 reads MNHEY; CDR2 reads SVGAGI. In DNA, the CDR3 is TGTGCCAGCAGTTACTCGAAACCAGATTATTCACCCCTCCACTTT. Encoded protein: CASSYSKPDYSPLHF.

The J gene is TRBJ2-7, the V gene TRBV3-1 (or the pseudogene TRBV3-2); TRBD1 matches 9 bases. V lost 3 bases and J lost 5; bases outside the gene matches: 8. Germline V CDR1 and CDR2: LGHDT, YNNKEL (reference sequence). The CDR3 is made up of 15 amino acids. The CDR3 sequence: CASSHRPGTGHEQYF. DNA of the CDR3: TGTGCCAGCAGCCACCGACCCGGGACAGGGCACGAGCAGTACTTC.

V is TRBV7-9 and J is TRBJ2-3, with TRBD2 identical over 7 bases. V dropped 5 bases and J dropped 1; count of bases not matched to a gene: 18. The CDR3 has 19 residues. In germline, CDR1 is SEHNR, CDR2 FQNEAQ (reference sequence). As DNA, the CDR3 is TGTGCCAGCAGCCCCTTAGTGGCCTCTAGCGGAGCCGGCACAGATACGCAGTATTTT. Translated, it gives CASSPLVASSGAGTDTQYF.

The gene calls are TRBV28 and TRBJ1-5; D unresolved. Germline lookup yields CDR1 MDHEN and CDR2 SYDVKM. CDR3 length: 13 residues. Trimming took off 5 bases at V and 3 bases at J, with 8 bases between the two ends. CDR3 region: CASSPGHNQPQHF. The CDR3 DNA is TGTGCCAGCAGTCCCGGTCACAATCAGCCCCAGCATTTT.

This chain uses TRBV3-1 (or the pseudogene TRBV3-2) with TRBJ2-5; TRBD2 agrees at 9 bases. The CDR3 spans 16 residues. Per the germline V gene, CDR1 is LGHDT and CDR2 is YNNKEL (reference sequence). Trimming cost V 1 base and J 4 bases; bases outside gene matches: 7. CDR3 amino acids: CASSQVETSGRETQYF. The CDR3 coding sequence is TGTGCCAGCAGCCAAGTGGAGACTAGCGGAAGAGAGACCCAGTACTTC.

The gene calls are TRBV12-3 or TRBV12-4 and TRBJ2-7; perhaps TRBD1 as D (5 bases). Trimming cost V 3 bases and J 6 bases, with 12 bases left between them. CDR3 size: 13 residues. CDR3 sequence: CASSFKGLGEQYF. The CDR3 DNA follows: TGTGCCAGCAGTTTCAAGGGGCTCGGCGAGCAGTACTTC.